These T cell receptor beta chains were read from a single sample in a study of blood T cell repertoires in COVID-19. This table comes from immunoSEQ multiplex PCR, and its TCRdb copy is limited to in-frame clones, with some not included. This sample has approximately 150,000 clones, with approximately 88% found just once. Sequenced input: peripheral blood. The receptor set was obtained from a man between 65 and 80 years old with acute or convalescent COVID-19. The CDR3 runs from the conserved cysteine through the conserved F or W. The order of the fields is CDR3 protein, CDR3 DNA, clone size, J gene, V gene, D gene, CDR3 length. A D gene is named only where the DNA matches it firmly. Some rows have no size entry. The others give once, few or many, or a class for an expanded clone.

CDR3aa: CASSQAHGETQYF; CDR3nt: TGCGCCAGCAGCCAGGCCCATGGAGAGACCCAGTACTTC; abundance: -; j_gene: TRBJ2-5; v_gene: TRBV4-1; d_gene: -; len: 13
CDR3aa: CASSVAGDRGNQPQHF; CDR3nt: TGTGCCAGCAGCGTAGCTGGGGACAGGGGCAATCAGCCCCAGCATTTT; abundance: -; j_gene: TRBJ1-5; v_gene: TRBV9; d_gene: TRBD1; len: 16
CDR3aa: CASITGTGPSTNEKLFF; CDR3nt: TGTGCCAGCATAACAGGGACAGGGCCCTCAACTAATGAAAAACTGTTTTTT; abundance: -; j_gene: TRBJ1-4; v_gene: TRBV2; d_gene: TRBD1; len: 17
CDR3aa: CASSPTLGGTYEQYF; CDR3nt: TGTGCCAGCAGCCCCACCTTGGGGGGAACCTACGAGCAGTACTTC; abundance: -; j_gene: TRBJ2-7; v_gene: TRBV5-4; d_gene: -; len: 15
CDR3aa: CASSSQGKTGELFF; CDR3nt: TGTGCCAGCAGCTCACAGGGGAAGACCGGGGAGCTGTTTTTT; abundance: -; j_gene: TRBJ2-2; v_gene: TRBV7-9; d_gene: TRBD1; len: 14
CDR3aa: CASSYWGDNSPLHF; CDR3nt: TGTGCCAGCAGTTACTGGGGAGATAATTCACCCCTCCATTTT; abundance: -; j_gene: TRBJ1-6; v_gene: TRBV6-5; d_gene: -; len: 14
CDR3aa: CASSPLRQGNANEQFF; CDR3nt: TGTGCCAGCAGCCCACTTAGACAGGGAAACGCAAATGAGCAGTTCTTC; abundance: -; j_gene: TRBJ2-1; v_gene: TRBV9; d_gene: TRBD1; len: 16
CDR3aa: CASSRGDKGTDTQYF; CDR3nt: TGTGCCAGCAGCCGGGGAGACAAAGGCACAGATACGCAGTATTTT; abundance: -; j_gene: TRBJ2-3; v_gene: TRBV7-3; d_gene: -; len: 15
CDR3aa: CASSLNGGSGNTIYF; CDR3nt: TGTGCCAGCAGCTTAAACGGGGGATCGGGAAACACCATATATTTT; abundance: once; j_gene: TRBJ1-3; v_gene: TRBV7-2; d_gene: -; len: 15
CDR3aa: CASSRGQALNYGYTF; CDR3nt: TGTGCCAGCAGCCGGGGACAGGCCCTCAACTATGGCTACACCTTC; abundance: -; j_gene: TRBJ1-2; v_gene: TRBV7-9; d_gene: TRBD1; len: 15
CDR3aa: CASSLVSGGELFF; CDR3nt: TGTGCCAGCAGCTTAGTTTCGGGCGGGGAGCTGTTTTTT; abundance: few; j_gene: TRBJ2-2; v_gene: TRBV7-2; d_gene: -; len: 13
CDR3aa: CATSGGTGPRYNEQFF; CDR3nt: TGTGCCACCAGCGGAGGGACAGGTCCGCGCTACAATGAGCAGTTCTTC; abundance: -; j_gene: TRBJ2-1; v_gene: TRBV15; d_gene: TRBD1; len: 16
CDR3aa: CASSYLLTGGRGAFF; CDR3nt: TGTGCCAGCAGTTACCTTCTCACAGGGGGTCGGGGGGCTTTCTTT; abundance: -; j_gene: TRBJ1-1; v_gene: TRBV6-5; d_gene: TRBD1; len: 15
CDR3aa: CASSRGAPPEKLFF; CDR3nt: TGTGCCAGCAGCCGAGGGGCCCCTCCAGAAAAACTGTTTTTT; abundance: -; j_gene: TRBJ1-4; v_gene: TRBV7-8; d_gene: -; len: 14
CDR3aa: CASSSGQGYGYTF; CDR3nt: TGTGCCAGCAGCTCGGGACAGGGCTATGGCTACACCTTC; abundance: -; j_gene: TRBJ1-2; v_gene: TRBV7-3; d_gene: TRBD1; len: 13
CDR3aa: CASSEEVGRADYEQYF; CDR3nt: TGTGCCAGCAGTGAAGAAGTGGGCAGGGCCGACTACGAGCAGTACTTC; abundance: -; j_gene: TRBJ2-7; v_gene: TRBV6-1; d_gene: -; len: 16
CDR3aa: CASSKDGQGNSPLHF; CDR3nt: TGTGCCAGCAGCAAAGACGGACAGGGGAATTCACCCCTCCACTTT; abundance: -; j_gene: TRBJ1-6; v_gene: TRBV11-3; d_gene: TRBD1; len: 15
CDR3aa: CASQRRLPLYEQYF; CDR3nt: TGTGCCAGCCAGAGGAGACTACCCCTGTACGAGCAGTACTTC; abundance: -; j_gene: TRBJ2-7; v_gene: TRBV27; d_gene: -; len: 14
CDR3aa: CASSSVFGQLQYF; CDR3nt: TGTGCCAGCAGTTCTGTCTTTGGCCAATTGCAGTACTTC; abundance: -; j_gene: TRBJ2-7; v_gene: TRBV6-5; d_gene: -; len: 13
CDR3aa: CASSPDAEDREVPNTGELFF; CDR3nt: TGTGCCAGCAGCCCTGATGCCGAAGACAGGGAAGTCCCGAACACCGGGGAGCTGTTTTTT; abundance: -; j_gene: TRBJ2-2; v_gene: TRBV7-8; d_gene: TRBD1; len: 20
CDR3aa: CASSYGLEAYEQYF; CDR3nt: TGTGCCAGCAGCTACGGACTAGAGGCCTACGAGCAGTACTTC; abundance: -; j_gene: TRBJ2-7; v_gene: TRBV13; d_gene: TRBD2; len: 14
CDR3aa: CASSPGQASYGYTF; CDR3nt: TGTGCCAGCAGCCCGGGACAGGCCTCATATGGCTACACCTTC; abundance: -; j_gene: TRBJ1-2; v_gene: TRBV14; d_gene: TRBD1; len: 14
CDR3aa: CASSLLGSSGNTIYF; CDR3nt: TGTGCCAGCAGCTTGCTAGGGAGCTCTGGAAACACCATATATTTT; abundance: once; j_gene: TRBJ1-3; v_gene: TRBV5-5; d_gene: -; len: 15
CDR3aa: CASSQVAGAYEQYF; CDR3nt: TGTGCCAGCAGCCAGGTAGCGGGAGCCTACGAGCAGTACTTC; abundance: -; j_gene: TRBJ2-7; v_gene: TRBV3-1/TRBV3-2; d_gene: TRBD2; len: 14
CDR3aa: CASSSRGGGELFF; CDR3nt: TGTGCCAGCAGTTCAAGGGGGGGAGGGGAGCTGTTTTTT; abundance: once; j_gene: TRBJ2-2; v_gene: TRBV28; d_gene: -; len: 13
CDR3aa: CASSPRGVGSPLHF; CDR3nt: TGCGCCAGCAGCCCGCGGGGGGTCGGCTCACCCCTCCACTTT; abundance: -; j_gene: TRBJ1-6; v_gene: TRBV5-1; d_gene: -; len: 14
CDR3aa: CASSARTSGGHDTQYF; CDR3nt: TGTGCCAGCAGCGCGCGTACTAGCGGGGGGCACGATACGCAGTATTTT; abundance: -; j_gene: TRBJ2-3; v_gene: TRBV9; d_gene: TRBD2; len: 16
CDR3aa: CASSPITVLSNYGYTF; CDR3nt: TGTGCCAGCAGCCCCATCACGGTCTTATCTAACTATGGCTACACCTTC; abundance: -; j_gene: TRBJ1-2; v_gene: TRBV14; d_gene: -; len: 16
CDR3aa: CASKETGTDTQYF; CDR3nt: TGTGCCAGCAAGGAGACTGGCACAGATACGCAGTATTTT; abundance: -; j_gene: TRBJ2-3; v_gene: TRBV6-6; d_gene: -; len: 13
CDR3aa: CASSPQGRGRETQYF; CDR3nt: TGTGCCAGCAGTCCCCAGGGGCGGGGGAGGGAGACCCAGTACTTC; abundance: -; j_gene: TRBJ2-5; v_gene: TRBV6-5; d_gene: -; len: 15
CDR3aa: CAGASASNTEAFF; CDR3nt: TGTGCCGGGGCTTCAGCTTCGAACACTGAAGCTTTCTTT; abundance: -; j_gene: TRBJ1-1; v_gene: TRBV30; d_gene: -; len: 13
CDR3aa: CASSLPLRLAGSMNEQFF; CDR3nt: TGTGCCAGCAGCTTACCCCTCCGGCTAGCGGGGTCCATGAATGAGCAGTTCTTC; abundance: few; j_gene: TRBJ2-1; v_gene: TRBV7-9; d_gene: TRBD2; len: 18
CDR3aa: CASSPSDRVWNTEAFF; CDR3nt: TGTGCCAGCTCACCCTCGGACAGGGTTTGGAACACTGAAGCTTTCTTT; abundance: -; j_gene: TRBJ1-1; v_gene: TRBV18; d_gene: TRBD1; len: 16
CDR3aa: CASSDFRGETQYF; CDR3nt: TGCGCCAGCAGCGACTTCAGGGGAGAGACCCAGTACTTC; abundance: -; j_gene: TRBJ2-5; v_gene: TRBV5-1; d_gene: -; len: 13
CDR3aa: CSVTGTSGSYEQYF; CDR3nt: TGCAGCGTGACCGGGACTAGCGGTTCCTACGAGCAGTACTTC; abundance: -; j_gene: TRBJ2-7; v_gene: TRBV29-1; d_gene: TRBD2; len: 14
CDR3aa: CASSPPGGLNQPQHF; CDR3nt: TGTGCCAGCAGTCCACCCGGGGGTCTCAATCAGCCCCAGCATTTT; abundance: -; j_gene: TRBJ1-5; v_gene: TRBV28; d_gene: -; len: 15
CDR3aa: CASSFGTGANEKLFF; CDR3nt: TGTGCCAGCAGTTTCGGGACAGGGGCTAATGAAAAACTGTTTTTT; abundance: -; j_gene: TRBJ1-4; v_gene: TRBV28; d_gene: TRBD1; len: 15
CDR3aa: CASSFGFNYGYTF; CDR3nt: TGTGCCAGCAGTTTCGGGTTTAACTATGGCTACACCTTC; abundance: once; j_gene: TRBJ1-2; v_gene: TRBV28; d_gene: -; len: 13
CDR3aa: CASSRSPYNEQFF; CDR3nt: TGTGCCAGCAGCCGTTCCCCCTACAATGAGCAGTTCTTC; abundance: -; j_gene: TRBJ2-1; v_gene: TRBV6-5; d_gene: -; len: 13
CDR3aa: CASSYSSGANTGELFF; CDR3nt: TGTGCCAGCAGTTACTCTAGCGGGGCGAACACCGGGGAGCTGTTTTTT; abundance: -; j_gene: TRBJ2-2; v_gene: TRBV6-5; d_gene: TRBD2; len: 16
CDR3aa: CATSRGGRAWVNEQYF; CDR3nt: TGTGCCACCAGCAGGGGCGGGAGGGCCTGGGTAAACGAGCAGTACTTC; abundance: -; j_gene: TRBJ2-7; v_gene: TRBV15; d_gene: TRBD2; len: 16
CDR3aa: CASSVPGTGGKWEKLFF; CDR3nt: TGTGCCAGCAGTGTCCCCGGGACAGGGGGCAAATGGGAAAAACTGTTTTTT; abundance: -; j_gene: TRBJ1-4; v_gene: TRBV28; d_gene: TRBD1; len: 17
CDR3aa: CASSSGWSRQVLEKLFF; CDR3nt: TGTGCCAGCAGCTCAGGGTGGTCCCGTCAGGTTTTGGAAAAACTGTTTTTT; abundance: -; j_gene: TRBJ1-4; v_gene: TRBV7-6; d_gene: -; len: 17
CDR3aa: CASSAAGVRTEAFF; CDR3nt: TGTGCCAGCAGTGCGGCGGGGGTGCGTACTGAAGCTTTCTTT; abundance: -; j_gene: TRBJ1-1; v_gene: TRBV6-6; d_gene: -; len: 14
CDR3aa: CASTVGASGRNSYEQYF; CDR3nt: TGTGCCAGCACCGTTGGAGCCAGCGGGAGGAACTCCTACGAGCAGTACTTC; abundance: -; j_gene: TRBJ2-7; v_gene: TRBV5-4; d_gene: TRBD2; len: 17
CDR3aa: CASSLVSSAGNNYGYTF; CDR3nt: TGTGCCAGCAGCTTAGTTTCGTCGGCAGGGAATAACTATGGCTACACCTTC; abundance: -; j_gene: TRBJ1-2; v_gene: TRBV7-9; d_gene: -; len: 17